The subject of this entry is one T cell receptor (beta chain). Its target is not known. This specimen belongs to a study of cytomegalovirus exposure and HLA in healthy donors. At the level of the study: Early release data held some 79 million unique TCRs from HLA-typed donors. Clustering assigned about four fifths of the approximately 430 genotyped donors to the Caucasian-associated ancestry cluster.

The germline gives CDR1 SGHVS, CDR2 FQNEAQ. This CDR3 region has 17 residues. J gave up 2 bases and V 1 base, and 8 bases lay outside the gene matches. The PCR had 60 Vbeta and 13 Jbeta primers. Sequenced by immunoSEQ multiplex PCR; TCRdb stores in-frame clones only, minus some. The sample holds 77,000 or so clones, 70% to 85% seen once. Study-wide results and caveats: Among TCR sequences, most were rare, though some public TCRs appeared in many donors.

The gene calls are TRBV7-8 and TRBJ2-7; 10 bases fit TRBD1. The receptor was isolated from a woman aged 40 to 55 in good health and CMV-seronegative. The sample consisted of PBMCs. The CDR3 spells CASSLVFWGQGTYEQYF. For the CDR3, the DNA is TGTGCCAGCAGCTTAGTATTTTGGGGACAGGGGACCTACGAGCAGTACTTC.